Below are 22 T cell receptor beta chains sequenced from a single sample in a study of read filtering for tumor transcriptome and immune sequencing (dated by TCRdb to 2018 to 2021). The sample was run on an Illumina HiSeq 4000. Starting from around 420 ng RNA, TCR libraries were constructed with the Immunoverse kit using molecular barcoded adaptors that cover the alpha/delta and beta/gamma chains. TCRdb handled the public reads itself, with Q25 trimming in fastp and clone calling in MiXCR, and kept productive beta chains. Each entry is one CDR3 protein sequence, shown with its most common DNA and genes. The sample contains 39,000 or so distinct CDR3 sequences, 13% to 15% of them found a single time. The ten largest make up around 6.5% of the sample. The sample comprised a population of CD138-negative cells sorted from bone marrow. Reading the label with the study, this specimen's cell subset or site is: bone marrow mononuclear cells depleted of CD138+ plasma/myeloma cells by negative magnetic selection. All receptors come from a donor at least 40 years old with multiple myeloma.

This clonotype was counted at least ten times. J is TRBJ1-1 and V is TRBV4-1; the D gene is possibly TRBD1 (5 bases). The germline V and J ends were trimmed by 2 bases and 2 bases, with 9 bases remaining between them. This CDR3 is built from 14 residues. Germline V gives CDR1 MGHRA, CDR2 YSYEKL. The CDR3: CASSQQQVNTEAFF. In DNA form, the CDR3 reads TGCGCCAGCAGCCAACAACAGGTTAACACTGAAGCTTTCTTT.

This clonotype was counted only a few times. A read error is possible here, since a much larger clone lies one base away. The chain has TRBV29-1 and TRBJ2-2; 8 nucleotides align to TRBD2. The germline V gene has CDR1 SQVTM and CDR2 ANQGSEA. CDR3 size: 16 residues. CDR3 in DNA: TGCAGCGTTCTTAGCGGGGTTAGTTGGAACACCGGGGAGCTGTCTTTT. Protein: CSVLSGVSWNTGELSF.

In its sample, this clonotype was seen many times. The chain recombines TRBV7-9 with TRBJ1-1, with D perhaps TRBD1 (5 bases). This CDR3 has 13 amino acids. Germline values: CDR1 SEHNR, CDR2 FQNEAQ (reference sequence). The germline V and J ends were trimmed by 3 bases and 7 bases, with 12 bases remaining between them. CDR3 in amino acids: CASSLSVTGEAFF. CDR3 in DNA: TGTGCCAGCAGCTTGTCGGTAACAGGTGAAGCTTTCTTT.

This clonotype has ten or more counts. The CDR3 is CSAREQLAVRYEQYF. As DNA, the CDR3 is TGCAGTGCTAGAGAACAGCTAGCGGTTCGCTACGAGCAGTACTTC. J is TRBJ2-7 and V is TRBV20-1; 7 bases match TRBD2. This CDR3 contains 15 residues. The germline gives CDR1 DFQATT, CDR2 SNEGSKA (reference sequence). Losses at the gene ends were 0 bases for V and 3 bases for J; bases not matched to a gene: 8.

The rearrangement uses TRBV14 and TRBJ2-7; D is ambiguous. The CDR3 spans 14 residues. V was trimmed by 1 base and J by 6 bases, leaving 13 bases between them. Per germline, CDR1 SGHDN and CDR2 FVKESK. The CDR3 region has the DNA TGTGCCAGCAGCCAAGTTGGCCTTCCCGGCGAGCAGTACTTC. Its translation is CASSQVGLPGEQYF.

This clonotype was detected once. This may be a read error, as it is one base from a much larger clone. This rearrangement joins TRBV5-1 to TRBJ1-5; 9 nucleotides match TRBD1. The CDR3 sequence is 16 residues long. Trimming at V came to 0 bases and at J to 2 bases, leaving 3 bases not matched to a gene. Germline-derived CDR1 and CDR2 are SGHRS and YFSETQ. The CDR3, as DNA: TGCGCCAGCAGCTTGGAGGGACAGGGCTGCAATCAGCCCCAGCATTTT. Amino acid sequence: CASSLEGQGCNQPQHF.

This clonotype was counted ten times or more. The gene calls are TRBV3-1 and TRBJ2-7; TRBD2 is a possible D gene (5 bases). The V and J ends lost 4 bases and 6 bases respectively, with 10 bases between them. The germline gives CDR1 LGHDT, CDR2 YNNKEL (reference sequence). This CDR3 has 12 residues. CDR3 DNA sequence: TGTGCCAGCAGCCTTACTAGTTCCGAGCAGTACTTC. Protein: CASSLTSSEQYF.

This clonotype was found a few times. J is TRBJ1-1 and V is TRBV2; D gene ambiguous. The germline V and J ends were trimmed by 4 bases and 4 bases, with 10 bases remaining between them. This CDR3 has 13 residues. Germline CDR1 and CDR2: SNHLY and FYNNEI. The CDR3 nucleotides read TGTGCCAGCAGTGGATTACGGGGCACTGAAGCTTTCTTT. This translates into CASSGLRGTEAFF.

This clonotype was detected many times. The chain recombines TRBV5-1 with TRBJ1-1, with D unclear. This CDR3 has 11 residues. The germline CDR1 and CDR2 sequences are SGHRS and YFSETQ. Trimming took 7 bases from V and 0 from J, leaving 4 bases between them. CDR3: CASEMNTEAFF. For the CDR3, the DNA is TGCGCCAGCGAGATGAACACTGAAGCTTTCTTT.

This clonotype was seen more than once but under ten times. A much larger clone differs from this one at a single base, so this may be a read error. The chain links TRBV2 to TRBJ2-7; the match to TRBD1 covers 7 bases. CDR3 length equals 14 residues. Germline CDR1 reads SNHLY; CDR2 reads FYNNEI. The V gene end was trimmed by 6 bases and the J gene end by 9 bases; junction bases not matched to a gene: 14. The CDR3 DNA reads as TGTGCCAGCAGATTTGGGACAGCCTCCGGCGGGCAGTACTTC. Encoded protein: CASRFGTASGGQYF.

This clonotype was seen ten or more times. The chain uses TRBV10-3 and TRBJ1-2, with D hard to call. V lost 6 bases, J lost 5 bases, and 16 bases lay in between. The CDR3 length is 14 residues. CDR1 ENHRY and CDR2 SYGVKD come from the germline V gene. The CDR3 loop is CAISPEEGKYGYTF. The DNA of the CDR3 is TGTGCCATCAGCCCCGAGGAGGGAAAATATGGCTACACCTTC.

This clonotype was seen a few times. Just one base apart from a much larger clone, this may be a read error. J is TRBJ2-5 and V is TRBV9; D not certain. The CDR3 consists of 15 residues. V dropped 0 bases and J dropped 5 bases, with 14 bases sitting between them. CDR1 is SGDLS and CDR2 is YYNGEE in the germline V gene. The chain's CDR3 is CASSVGASMRETQYF. In DNA form, the CDR3 reads TGTGCCAGCAGCGTAGGGGCTAGTATGCGTGAGACCCAGTACTTC.

V usage is TRBV5-1 and J usage is TRBJ1-1, with D possibly TRBD1 on 5 matching bases. V shed 6 bases and J shed 0 bases, with 9 bases lying between them. The CDR3 contains 13 residues. Germline CDR1 is SGHRS and CDR2 is YFSETQ. In DNA form, the CDR3 reads TGCGCCAGCACTTCGGGGCTGAACACTGAAGCTTTCTTT. Protein sequence: CASTSGLNTEAFF.

The chain is built from TRBV11-1 and TRBJ2-6; unclear D gene. Trimming shortened V by 5 bases and J by 3 bases, and 11 bases separated the two germline ends. The germline gives CDR1 SGHAT, CDR2 FQDESV (reference sequence). The CDR3 consists of 15 residues. This chain's CDR3 is CASSLIGVGANVLTF. The CDR3 DNA follows: TGTGCCAGCAGCCTAATAGGAGTTGGGGCCAACGTCCTGACTTTC.

This clonotype was observed many times. CDR3 loop: CASSLVGQNEQFF. The CDR3 DNA is TGTGCCAGCAGCTTAGTTGGGCAGAATGAGCAGTTCTTC. This chain connects TRBV11-2 to TRBJ2-1; D is unresolved. The CDR3 length is 13 residues. The germline V gene encodes CDR1 SGHAT and CDR2 FQNNGV. With 1 base removed from V and 7 bases from J, the gap between germline ends came to 8 bases.

This clonotype has at least ten counts. The chain combines TRBV12-2 with TRBJ2-1; the tabulated D call, TRBD1, remains unverified against the DNA. TRBV12-2 is deemed a pseudogene. The length of the CDR3 is 16 residues. CDR3 protein: CALRGNGSRSYNEQFF. CDR3 nucleotides: TGTGCACTCAGGGGGAACGGGAGCCGGTCCTACAATGAGCAGTTCTTC.

A remark on this clonotype: This CDR3 fails to terminate in the conserved phenylalanine or tryptophan, so it likely reflects a read error. CDR3 protein: CSACDRGRGTQYL. The CDR3 DNA is TGCAGTGCTTGCGACAGGGGGCGAGGGACCCAGTACCTC. The rearrangement links TRBV20-1 to TRBJ2-5; 10 bases line up with TRBD1. Germline lookup yields CDR1 DFQATT and CDR2 SNEGSKA (reference sequence). The CDR3 has 13 residues. With V trimmed by 5 bases and J by 7 bases, 7 bases remained unmatched.

This clonotype was seen repeatedly, ten times or more. V gene TRBV30 combines with J gene TRBJ2-3; D is perhaps TRBD1 or TRBD2 (5 bases each). Trimming left V 3 bases short and J 6 bases short, with 13 bases between. This CDR3 has 13 amino acids. Germline loops: CDR1 GTSNPN, CDR2 SVGIG (reference sequence). This CDR3 reads CAWSPGRVDTQYF. CDR3 bases: TGTGCCTGGAGCCCGGGACGCGTGGATACGCAGTATTTT.

This clonotype showed up many times. The chain carries TRBV4-1 and TRBJ1-1; D uncertain. The V and J ends lost 1 base and 1 base respectively, with 10 bases between them. The CDR3 has 15 residues. CDR1 is MGHRA and CDR2 is YSYEKL in the germline V gene. This chain's CDR3 is CASSQVVRQNTEAFF. The CDR3 DNA follows: TGCGCCAGCAGCCAAGTCGTCCGGCAGAACACTGAAGCTTTCTTT.

This clonotype was counted ten times or more. The chain uses TRBV5-6 and TRBJ1-5; 10 bases are shared with TRBD1. Germline CDR1 and CDR2: SGHDT and YYEEEE. The CDR3 sequence is 17 residues long. Trimming removed 1 base from V and 1 base from J; junction bases left unmatched: 5. CDR3 DNA: TGTGCCAGCAGCTTGATCGGGACAGGGGACAGCAATCAGCCCCAGCATTTT. Translating gives CASSLIGTGDSNQPQHF.

This clonotype was seen many times. The J gene is TRBJ2-1, the V gene TRBV19; D might be TRBD1 (6 bases). V lost 8 bases, J lost 7 bases, and 18 bases lay in between. Germline V gene lookup returns CDR1 LNHDA and CDR2 SQIVND (reference sequence). The CDR3 sequence is 14 residues long. Written as DNA, the CDR3 is TGTGCCAGTGAAGTATTCCTTCAGGGGAATGAGCAGTTCTTC. This encodes CASEVFLQGNEQFF.

Turning to this clonotype: A much larger clone sits a single nucleotide away, making a read error possible. The V and J genes are TRBV2 and TRBJ1-1, with 7 positions matching TRBD1. There are 13 residues in the CDR3. Germline assignment: CDR1 SNHLY and CDR2 FYNNEI. V gave up 10 bases and J gave up 4 bases; unmatched junction bases: 9. CDR3 sequence (DNA): TGTGCCAACAGCTACACAGGGGTCACTGAAGCTTTCTTT. Translated: CANSYTGVTEAFF.